These 16 T cell receptor beta chains originate from one sample sequenced in a study of blood T cell repertoires in COVID-19. Assay used: immunoSEQ multiplex PCR; TCRdb lists only in-frame clones, some missing. The table has 70,000 to 85,000 clones, 90% seen once. The specimen sequenced was peripheral blood. These receptors were obtained from a human donor in a cohort sampled during active COVID-19.

V usage is TRBV10-3 and J usage is TRBJ2-1; the match to TRBD1 covers 11 bases. J gave up 9 bases and V 7 bases, and 8 bases lay outside the gene matches. CDR1 is ENHRY and CDR2 is SYGVKD in the germline V gene. The CDR3 is made up of 14 amino acids. The CDR3 reads CAITGQGALSEQFF. In DNA, the CDR3 is TGTGCCATCACCGGACAGGGGGCTTTAAGTGAGCAGTTCTTC.

This chain uses TRBV4-3 with TRBJ1-3, with 12 nucleotides matching TRBD1. V lost 4 bases, J lost 8 bases, and 6 bases stayed unmatched. CDR3 length: 15 residues. Germline V gene data show CDR1 as LGHNA and CDR2 as YSLEER. This chain's CDR3 is CASSRGTGGRDTIYF. Written as DNA, the CDR3 is TGCGCCAGCAGCCGCGGGACAGGGGGCAGAGACACCATATATTTT.

The V and J genes are TRBV5-1 and TRBJ2-3, with D maybe TRBD1 (5 bases). Germline values: CDR1 SGHRS, CDR2 YFSETQ. With 0 bases removed from V and 3 bases from J, the gap between germline ends came to 8 bases. The CDR3 length is 14 residues. The CDR3 region is CASSLEGVTDTQYF. The CDR3 DNA reads as TGCGCCAGCAGCTTGGAAGGGGTGACAGATACGCAGTATTTT.

The genes are TRBV28 and TRBJ2-1; 15 bases line up with TRBD2. Trimming removed 2 bases from V and 2 bases from J; junction bases left unmatched: 10. CDR1 and CDR2 from the germline V gene are MDHEN and SYDVKM. This CDR3 has 20 residues. CDR3 nucleotides: TGTGCCAGCAGTTTAAGGGAAGGACTAGCGGGAGGGTCCCCCTACAATGAGCAGTTCTTC. It is translated as CASSLREGLAGGSPYNEQFF.

This clone was picked up one time. V is TRBV9 and J is TRBJ2-3, with TRBD2 matching over 15 bases. This CDR3 contains 18 residues. CDR1 is SGDLS, CDR2 YYNGEE, per germline. With 3 bases clipped from V and 0 bases from J, the junction kept 5 bases outside the gene matches. For the CDR3, the DNA is TGTGCCAGCAGCGCCGGACTAGCGGGAGGGACTAGCACAGATACGCAGTATTTT. This translates into CASSAGLAGGTSTDTQYF.

The chain employs TRBV5-6 and TRBJ2-5; TRBD2 might be the D (7 bases). Germline V gene sequence: CDR1 SGHDT, CDR2 YYEEEE. CDR3 length: 15 amino acids. Trimming stripped 2 bases from V and 1 base from J, with 12 bases between. Written as DNA, the CDR3 is TGTGCCAGCAGCTTTGGTCGGGGGGCCCAAGAGACCCAGTACTTC. The encoded protein is CASSFGRGAQETQYF. The full variable domain, rest sourced from reference TRBV5-6 and TRBJ2-5, is DAGVTQSPTHLIKTRGQQVTLRCSPKSGHDTVSWYQQALGQGPQFIFQYYEEEERQRGNFPDRFSGHQFPNYSSELNVNALLLGDSALYLCASSFGRGAQETQYFGPGTRLLVL.

The chain joins TRBV10-3 to TRBJ2-2; D gene unclear. This CDR3 spans 12 amino acids. Germline values: CDR1 ENHRY, CDR2 SYGVKD. The germline V and J ends were trimmed by 2 bases and 5 bases, with 3 bases remaining between them. CDR3 residues: CAISEQTGELFF. The CDR3 DNA reads as TGTGCCATCAGTGAGCAAACCGGGGAGCTGTTTTTT.

This chain uses TRBV7-9 with TRBJ2-7, with 9 bases matching TRBD1. The junction had 17 bases not matched to a gene; V was cut back by 1 base and J by 7 bases. The CDR3 totals 18 residues. Per the germline V gene, CDR1 is SEHNR and CDR2 is FQNEAQ (reference sequence). CDR3 nucleotide sequence: TGTGCCAGCAGCTTAGGTCCAATCTCGACAGGGGGTCCGGAGGAGCAGTACTTC. Translated, it gives CASSLGPISTGGPEEQYF. The complete variable domain, with remaining parts taken from reference TRBV7-9 and TRBJ2-7, reads DTGVSQNPRHKITKRGQNVTFRCDPISEHNRLYWYRQTLGQGPEFLTYFQNEAQLEKSRLLSDRFSAERPKGSFSTLEIQRTEQGDSAMYLCASSLGPISTGGPEEQYFGPGTRLTVT.

This clone was picked up one time. The chain carries TRBV19 and TRBJ2-2; 7 bases agree with TRBD2. Unmatched junction bases numbered 7, after V lost 4 bases and J lost 8 bases. CDR3 length equals 14 residues. The germline gives CDR1 LNHDA, CDR2 SQIVND (reference sequence). For the CDR3, the DNA is TGTGCCAGTAGTACGTCGGGACTACAAGGGGAGCTGTTTTTT. Protein: CASSTSGLQGELFF.

The gene calls are TRBV7-2 and TRBJ1-1; D not certain. This CDR3 is 14 amino acids long. Between the trimmed V and J ends, which lost 1 base and 3 bases, there was a span of 9 bases. Per the germline V gene, CDR1 is SGHTA and CDR2 is FQGNSA. The CDR3 spells CASSLGGRDTEAFF. The CDR3 bases are TGTGCCAGCAGCTTAGGTGGCCGGGACACTGAAGCTTTCTTT.

The chain carries TRBV5-1 and TRBJ1-4, with 7 bases that match TRBD1. The CDR3 has 16 residues. Germline trimming cut 0 bases from V and 0 bases from J; bases unmatched to any gene: 2. Germline V gene lookup returns CDR1 SGHRS and CDR2 YFSETQ. The CDR3 protein is CASSLEGAATNEKLFF. The CDR3 region has the DNA TGCGCCAGCAGCTTGGAGGGGGCGGCAACTAATGAAAAACTGTTTTTT.

The chain couples TRBV5-1 to TRBJ2-3, with D perhaps matching TRBD1 (5 bases). The V end was cut by 0 bases, the J end by 3 bases, with 11 bases between. Germline lookup yields CDR1 SGHRS and CDR2 YFSETQ. The CDR3 contains 15 residues. The CDR3 loop is CASSLARARTDTQYF. CDR3 coding DNA: TGCGCCAGCAGCTTGGCCAGGGCAAGAACAGATACGCAGTATTTT.

This clone was seen only once. The chain is built from TRBV15 and TRBJ1-6; D is perhaps TRBD1 (6 bases). Germline V gene data show CDR1 as LNHNV and CDR2 as YYDKDF (reference sequence). The V gene lost 3 bases and the J gene lost 6 bases, with 12 bases spanning the gap. This CDR3 spans 15 amino acids. In DNA, the CDR3 is TGTGCCACCAGCAGCTACAGGGCTCTTAATTCACCCCTCCACTTT. This gives the protein CATSSYRALNSPLHF.

The rearrangement uses TRBV29-1 and TRBJ2-7; 9 nucleotides line up with TRBD1. CDR1 is SQVTM, CDR2 ANQGSEA, per germline. V trimming: 4 bases; J trimming: 5 bases; junction bases outside the gene matches: 9. CDR3 length: 14 amino acids. CDR3 residues: CSVATLGQGHEQYF. The DNA for the CDR3 is TGCAGCGTTGCGACCTTGGGACAGGGCCACGAGCAGTACTTC.

J is TRBJ2-1 and V is TRBV6-5; weak D call: TRBD1 (6 bases). The V and J ends lost 0 bases and 0 bases respectively, with 9 bases between them. Germline CDR1 MNHEY, CDR2 SVGAGI. The CDR3 covers 16 residues. CDR3 nucleotides: TGTGCCAGCAGTTACTCTAGGGGGAGCTCCTACAATGAGCAGTTCTTC. This codes for CASSYSRGSSYNEQFF.

The rearrangement joins TRBV7-2 to TRBJ2-7; 10 nucleotides align to TRBD2. Germline CDR1 SGHTA, CDR2 FQGNSA. The CDR3 has 15 amino acids. Losses at the gene ends were 6 bases for V and 0 bases for J; bases not matched to a gene: 5. The CDR3 spells CASSQAGGNSYEQYF. The CDR3 nucleotides read TGTGCCAGCAGTCAAGCGGGAGGGAACTCCTACGAGCAGTACTTC.